The rows below give T cell receptor beta chains drawn from one sample of a study of T cell repertoires in cytomegalovirus infection. TCRdb fed the reads into MiXCR, producing one record per CDR3 protein. The table has around 300,000 distinct CDR3 sequences, roughly a quarter seen once; the top ten hold roughly 13%. Material for sequencing was PBMCs. The receptors here all came from a human donor in good health (CMV status not recorded). Some clones in this sample may be carry-over from other donors' samples. Both conserved end residues are trimmed from each CDR3.

cdr3_aa	v_call	j_call
ATSAENTGELF	TRBV24-1	TRBJ2-2
ASSYDWNTEAF	TRBV7-2	TRBJ1-1
ASSAGVNTEAF	TRBV6-1	TRBJ1-1
AISGDGNTEAF	TRBV10-3	TRBJ1-1
ASSGLVNYEQY	TRBV2	TRBJ2-7
SARDPEGAGYEQY	TRBV20-1	TRBJ2-7
ASSIAGGSSYNEQF	TRBV25-1	TRBJ2-1
ATSPTGNPFYGYT	TRBV15	TRBJ1-2
AISESLRTGRTETQY	TRBV10-3	TRBJ2-5
ASSKLTGNEQF	TRBV28	TRBJ2-1
ASSSPGDRGRAGELF	TRBV28	TRBJ2-2
ASSLVAGGGYEQY	TRBV5-1	TRBJ2-7
ASSLKRVLETQY	TRBV11-2	TRBJ2-5
ASSRDGTSGSYEQY	TRBV7-6	TRBJ2-7
ASSVDAGGSSYEQY	TRBV7-2	TRBJ2-7
ASSGRWDRKNTEAF	TRBV5-1	TRBJ1-1
ASSLVGVGAF	TRBV7-2	TRBJ1-1
SASQAGGPSGANVLT	TRBV20-1	TRBJ2-6
ASSKRTATNEKLF	TRBV12-3/TRBV12-4	TRBJ1-4
ASSLRHTQY	TRBV28	TRBJ2-3
ASSPGTYRGYEQY	TRBV12-3/TRBV12-4	TRBJ2-7
ATSENSDRYNEQF	TRBV15	TRBJ2-1
SVQLGALGYNEQF	TRBV29-1	TRBJ2-1
SAGTGVQQPQH	TRBV20-1	TRBJ1-5
SARDPGRGGQPQH	TRBV20-1	TRBJ1-5
ASSLLAGSSPNEQF	TRBV28	TRBJ2-1